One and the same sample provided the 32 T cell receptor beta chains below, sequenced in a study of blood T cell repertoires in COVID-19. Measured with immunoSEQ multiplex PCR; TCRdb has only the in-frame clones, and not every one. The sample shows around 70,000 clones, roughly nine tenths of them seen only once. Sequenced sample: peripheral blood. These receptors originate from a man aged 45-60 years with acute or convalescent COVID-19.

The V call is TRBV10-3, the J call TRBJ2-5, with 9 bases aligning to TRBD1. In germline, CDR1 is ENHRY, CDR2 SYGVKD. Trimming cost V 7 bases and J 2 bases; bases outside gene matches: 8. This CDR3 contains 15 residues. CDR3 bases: TGTGCCATCAAACGGGACAGGGAGAGACAAGAGACCCAGTACTTC. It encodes CAIKRDRERQETQYF.

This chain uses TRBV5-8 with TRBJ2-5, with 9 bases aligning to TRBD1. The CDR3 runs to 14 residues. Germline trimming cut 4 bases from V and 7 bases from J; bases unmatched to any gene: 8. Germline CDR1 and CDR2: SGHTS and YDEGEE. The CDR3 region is CASSLDRGWGTQYF. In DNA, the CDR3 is TGTGCCAGCAGCCTGGACAGGGGATGGGGGACCCAGTACTTC. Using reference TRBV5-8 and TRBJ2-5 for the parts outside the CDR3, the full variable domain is EAGVTQSPTHLIKTRGQQATLRCSPISGHTSVYWYQQALGLGLQFLLWYDEGEERNRGNFPPRFSGRQFPNYSSELNVNALELEDSALYLCASSLDRGWGTQYFGPGTRLLVL.

The CDR3 DNA reads TGTGCCAGCAGCCGAAACAGGGGGCAAGGCACCGGGGAGCTGTTTTTT. Translated, it gives CASSRNRGQGTGELFF. The chain employs TRBV2 and TRBJ2-2; 9 nucleotides line up with TRBD1. J lost 4 bases, V lost 6 bases, and 9 bases had no gene match. This CDR3 contains 16 residues. Germline CDR1 is SNHLY and CDR2 is FYNNEI.

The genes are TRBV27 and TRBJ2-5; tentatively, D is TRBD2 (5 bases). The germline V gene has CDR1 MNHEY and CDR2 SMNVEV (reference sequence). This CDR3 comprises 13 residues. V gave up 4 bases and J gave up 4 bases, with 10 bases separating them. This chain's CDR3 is CASSWGDGETQYF. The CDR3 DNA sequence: TGTGCCAGCAGTTGGGGAGACGGAGAGACCCAGTACTTC.

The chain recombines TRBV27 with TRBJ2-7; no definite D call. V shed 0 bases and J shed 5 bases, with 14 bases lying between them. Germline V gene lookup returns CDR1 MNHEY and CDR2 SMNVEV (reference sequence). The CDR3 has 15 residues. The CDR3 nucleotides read TGTGCCAGCAGTTTATCTACAGCAAGTCCCCACGAGCAGTACTTC. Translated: CASSLSTASPHEQYF.

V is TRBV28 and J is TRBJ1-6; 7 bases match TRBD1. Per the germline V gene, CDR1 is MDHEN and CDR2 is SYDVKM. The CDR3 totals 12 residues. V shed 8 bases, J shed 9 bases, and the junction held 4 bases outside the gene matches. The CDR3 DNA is TGTGCCAGCGAGACAGGGCTTTCACCCCTCCACTTT. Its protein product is CASETGLSPLHF.

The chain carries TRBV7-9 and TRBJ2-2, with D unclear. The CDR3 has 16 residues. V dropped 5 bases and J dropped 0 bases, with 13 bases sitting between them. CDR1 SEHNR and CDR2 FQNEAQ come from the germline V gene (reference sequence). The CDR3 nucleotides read TGTGCCAGCAGCCATAGTCAGGAAGCGAACACCGGGGAGCTGTTTTTT. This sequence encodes CASSHSQEANTGELFF.

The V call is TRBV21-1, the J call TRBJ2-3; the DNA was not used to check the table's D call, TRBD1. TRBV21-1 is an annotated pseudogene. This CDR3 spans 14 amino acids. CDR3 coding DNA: TGTGCCAGCAGCAATTGCGGACAGGTGGATACGCAGTATTTT. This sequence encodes CASSNCGQVDTQYF.

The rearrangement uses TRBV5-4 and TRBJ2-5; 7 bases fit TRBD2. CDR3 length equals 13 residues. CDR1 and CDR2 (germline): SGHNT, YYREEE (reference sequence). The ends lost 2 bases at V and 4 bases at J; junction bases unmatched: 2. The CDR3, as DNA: TGTGCCAGCAGCTTCGGCGGGAGAGAGACCCAGTACTTC. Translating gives CASSFGGRETQYF. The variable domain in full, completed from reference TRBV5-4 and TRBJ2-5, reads ETGVTQSPTHLIKTRGQQVTLRCSSQSGHNTVSWYQQALGQGPQFIFQYYREEENGRGNFPPRFSGLQFPNYSSELNVNALELDDSALYLCASSFGGRETQYFGPGTRLLVL.

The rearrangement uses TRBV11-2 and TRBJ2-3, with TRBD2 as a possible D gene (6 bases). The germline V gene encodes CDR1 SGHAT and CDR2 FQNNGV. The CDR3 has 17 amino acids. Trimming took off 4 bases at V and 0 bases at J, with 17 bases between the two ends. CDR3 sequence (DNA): TGTGCCAGCAGCTCTCTTTGGGGGGTTCCTAGCACAGATACGCAGTATTTT. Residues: CASSSLWGVPSTDTQYF.

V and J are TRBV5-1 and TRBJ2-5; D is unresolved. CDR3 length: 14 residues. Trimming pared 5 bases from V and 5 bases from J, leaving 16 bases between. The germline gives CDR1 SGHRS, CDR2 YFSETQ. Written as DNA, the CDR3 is TGCGCCAGCAGACTGGAGACTCCAACGGAGACCCAGTACTTC. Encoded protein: CASRLETPTETQYF.

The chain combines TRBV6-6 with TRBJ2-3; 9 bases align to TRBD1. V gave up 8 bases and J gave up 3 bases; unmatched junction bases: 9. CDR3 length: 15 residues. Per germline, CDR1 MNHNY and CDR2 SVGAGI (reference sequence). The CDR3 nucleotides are TGTGCCAGCTCCCCCCCACAGGGGGCAACAGATACGCAGTATTTT. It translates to CASSPPQGATDTQYF.

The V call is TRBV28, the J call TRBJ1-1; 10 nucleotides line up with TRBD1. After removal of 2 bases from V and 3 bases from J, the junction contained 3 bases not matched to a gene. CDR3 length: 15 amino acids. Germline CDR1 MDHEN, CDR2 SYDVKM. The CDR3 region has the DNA TGTGCCAGCAGTTTAGGGACAGGGGTGGACACTGAAGCTTTCTTT. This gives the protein CASSLGTGVDTEAFF.

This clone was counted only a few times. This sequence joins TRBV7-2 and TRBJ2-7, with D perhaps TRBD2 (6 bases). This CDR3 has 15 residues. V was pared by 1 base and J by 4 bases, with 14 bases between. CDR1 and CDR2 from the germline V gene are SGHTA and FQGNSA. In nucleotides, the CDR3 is TGTGCCAGCAGCTTAGTTCCGGGAGTCAGGTACGAGCAGTACTTC. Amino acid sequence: CASSLVPGVRYEQYF.

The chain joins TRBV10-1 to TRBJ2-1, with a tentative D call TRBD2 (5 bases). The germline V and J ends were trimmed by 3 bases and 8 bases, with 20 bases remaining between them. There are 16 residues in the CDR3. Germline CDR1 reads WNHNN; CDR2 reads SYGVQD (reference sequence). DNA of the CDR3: TGCGCCAGCAGTGATATTCGGAGGAGAGGGCAGGATGAGCAGTTCTTC. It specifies CASSDIRRRGQDEQFF.

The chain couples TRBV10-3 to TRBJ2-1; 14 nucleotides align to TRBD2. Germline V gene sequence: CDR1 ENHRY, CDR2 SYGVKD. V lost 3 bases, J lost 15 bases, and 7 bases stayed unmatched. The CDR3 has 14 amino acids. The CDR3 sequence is CAISDSGTSGRVFF. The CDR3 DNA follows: TGTGCCATCAGTGACTCCGGGACTAGCGGGAGAGTGTTCTTC.

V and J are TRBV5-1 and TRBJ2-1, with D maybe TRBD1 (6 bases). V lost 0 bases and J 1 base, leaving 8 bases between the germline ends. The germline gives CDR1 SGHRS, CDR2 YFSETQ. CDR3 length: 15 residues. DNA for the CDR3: TGCGCCAGCAGCTTGGGGGACACATCCTACAATGAGCAGTTCTTC. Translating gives CASSLGDTSYNEQFF.

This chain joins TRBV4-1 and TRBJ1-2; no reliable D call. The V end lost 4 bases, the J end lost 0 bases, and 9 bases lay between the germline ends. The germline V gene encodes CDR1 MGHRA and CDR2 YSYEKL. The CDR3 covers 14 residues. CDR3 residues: CASSLTQANYGYTF. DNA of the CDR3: TGCGCCAGCAGCCTGACACAAGCTAACTATGGCTACACCTTC.

CDR3 amino acids: CASSEPVRVNQPQHF. The CDR3 DNA follows: TGTGCCAGCAGTGAACCCGTGAGGGTGAATCAGCCCCAGCATTTT. The rearrangement joins TRBV2 to TRBJ1-5, with D unresolved. The CDR3 extends over 15 amino acids. CDR1 is SNHLY, CDR2 FYNNEI, per germline. V was trimmed by 2 bases and J by 4 bases, leaving 12 bases between them. Full variable domain (missing parts from reference TRBV2 and TRBJ1-5): EPEVTQTPSHQVTQMGQEVILRCVPISNHLYFYWYRQILGQKVEFLVSFYNNEISEKSEIFDDQFSVERPDGSNFTLKIRSTKLEDSAMYFCASSEPVRVNQPQHFGDGTRLSIL.

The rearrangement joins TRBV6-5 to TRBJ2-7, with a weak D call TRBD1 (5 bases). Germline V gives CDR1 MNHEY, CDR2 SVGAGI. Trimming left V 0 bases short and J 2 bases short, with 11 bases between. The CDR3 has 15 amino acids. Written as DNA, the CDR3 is TGTGCCAGCAGTTACTCGATAGGACAAACCTACGAGCAGTACTTC. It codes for CASSYSIGQTYEQYF.

This CDR3 reads CASSLGRGSYNSPLHF. The CDR3 nucleotides are TGTGCCAGCAGTTTAGGACGGGGCTCCTATAATTCACCCCTCCACTTT. V and J are TRBV27 and TRBJ1-6; D is undetermined. In germline, CDR1 is MNHEY, CDR2 SMNVEV (reference sequence). This CDR3 comprises 16 residues. Trimming cost V 2 bases and J 0 bases, with 8 bases left between them.

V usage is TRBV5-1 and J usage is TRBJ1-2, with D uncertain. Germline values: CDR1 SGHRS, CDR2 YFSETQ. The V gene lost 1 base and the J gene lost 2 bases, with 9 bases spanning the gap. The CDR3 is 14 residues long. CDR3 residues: CASSLLTSNYGYTF. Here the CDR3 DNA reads TGCGCCAGCAGCTTGCTGACATCAAACTATGGCTACACCTTC.

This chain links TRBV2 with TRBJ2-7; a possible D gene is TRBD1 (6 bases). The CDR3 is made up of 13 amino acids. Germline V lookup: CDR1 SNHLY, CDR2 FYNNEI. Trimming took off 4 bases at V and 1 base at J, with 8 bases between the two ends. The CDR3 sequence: CASSGQASYEQYF. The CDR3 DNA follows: TGTGCCAGCAGTGGACAGGCATCCTACGAGCAGTACTTC.

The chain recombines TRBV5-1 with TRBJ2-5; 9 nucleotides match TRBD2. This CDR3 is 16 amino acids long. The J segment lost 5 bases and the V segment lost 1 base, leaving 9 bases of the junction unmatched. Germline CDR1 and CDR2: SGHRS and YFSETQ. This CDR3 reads CASSLSRGGAWETQYF. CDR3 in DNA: TGCGCCAGCAGCTTGTCTCGCGGGGGGGCCTGGGAGACCCAGTACTTC.

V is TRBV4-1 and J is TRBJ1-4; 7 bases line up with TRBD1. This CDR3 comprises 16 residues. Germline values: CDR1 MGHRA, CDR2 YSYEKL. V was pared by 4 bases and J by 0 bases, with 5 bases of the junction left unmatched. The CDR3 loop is CASSPGDSSTNEKLFF. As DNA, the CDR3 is TGCGCCAGCAGCCCTGGGGACAGCTCAACTAATGAAAAACTGTTTTTT.

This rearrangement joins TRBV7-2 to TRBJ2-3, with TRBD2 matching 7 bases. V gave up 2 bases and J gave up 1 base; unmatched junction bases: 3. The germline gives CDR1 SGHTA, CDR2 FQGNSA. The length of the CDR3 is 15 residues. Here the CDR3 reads CASSLSSGGTDTQYF. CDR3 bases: TGTGCCAGCAGCTTATCCAGCGGGGGCACAGATACGCAGTATTTT.

CDR3 protein: CASSEYGQPNEKLFF. In DNA, the CDR3 is TGTGCCAGCAGTGAATATGGACAGCCGAATGAAAAACTGTTTTTT. The chain links TRBV25-1 to TRBJ1-4; D possibly corresponds to TRBD1 (6 bases). The length of the CDR3 is 15 residues. Per germline, CDR1 MGHDK and CDR2 SYGVNS. Trimming removed 0 bases from V and 5 bases from J, with 10 bases in between.

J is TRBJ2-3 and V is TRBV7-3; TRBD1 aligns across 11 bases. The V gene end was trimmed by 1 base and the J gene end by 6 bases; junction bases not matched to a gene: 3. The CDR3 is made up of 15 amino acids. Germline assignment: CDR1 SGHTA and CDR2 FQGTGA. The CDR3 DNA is TGTGCCAGCAGCTTAAGGACAGGGGGCTTGGATACGCAGTATTTT. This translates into CASSLRTGGLDTQYF.

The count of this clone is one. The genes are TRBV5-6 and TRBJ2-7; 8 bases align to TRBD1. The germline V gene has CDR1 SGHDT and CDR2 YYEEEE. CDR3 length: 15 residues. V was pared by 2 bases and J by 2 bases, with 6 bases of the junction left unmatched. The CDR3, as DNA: TGTGCCAGCAGCTTCTTCAGGACAGGGCCCTACGAGCAGTACGTC. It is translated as CASSFFRTGPYEQYV.

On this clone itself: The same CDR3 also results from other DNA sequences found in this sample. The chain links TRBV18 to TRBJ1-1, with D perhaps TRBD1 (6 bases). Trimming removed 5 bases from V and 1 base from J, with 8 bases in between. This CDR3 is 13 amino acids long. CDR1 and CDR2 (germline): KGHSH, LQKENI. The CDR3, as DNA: TGTGCCAGCTCAAGGACAGAGAACACTGAAGCTTTCTTT. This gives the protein CASSRTENTEAFF.

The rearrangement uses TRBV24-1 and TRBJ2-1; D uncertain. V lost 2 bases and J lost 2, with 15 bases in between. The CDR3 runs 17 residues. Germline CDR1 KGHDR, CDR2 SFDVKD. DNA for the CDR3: TGTGCCACCAGTGATTCGTTCGGAGAACTTACCTACAATGAGCAGTTCTTC. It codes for CATSDSFGELTYNEQFF.

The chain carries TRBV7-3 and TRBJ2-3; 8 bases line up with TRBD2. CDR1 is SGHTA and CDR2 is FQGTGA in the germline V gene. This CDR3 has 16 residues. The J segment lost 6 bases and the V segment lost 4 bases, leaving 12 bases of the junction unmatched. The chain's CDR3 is CASSSRGSGGVDTQYF. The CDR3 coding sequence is TGTGCCAGCAGCTCCCGGGGGAGCGGGGGCGTGGATACGCAGTATTTT.